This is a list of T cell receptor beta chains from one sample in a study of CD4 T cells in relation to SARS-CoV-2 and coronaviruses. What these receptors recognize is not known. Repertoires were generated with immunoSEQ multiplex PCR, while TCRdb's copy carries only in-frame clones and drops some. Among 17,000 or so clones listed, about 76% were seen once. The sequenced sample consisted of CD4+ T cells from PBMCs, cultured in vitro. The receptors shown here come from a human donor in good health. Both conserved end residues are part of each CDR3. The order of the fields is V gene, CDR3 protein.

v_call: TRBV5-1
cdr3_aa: CASSPSTNTEAFF

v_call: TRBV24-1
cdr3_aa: CATSLAGSTNNEQFF

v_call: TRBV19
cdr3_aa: CASSIGGSQETQYF

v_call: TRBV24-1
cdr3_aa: CATSLGGEETQYF

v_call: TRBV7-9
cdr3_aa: CASSLQGGTEAFF

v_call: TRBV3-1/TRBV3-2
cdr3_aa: CASSQQRLAGGDEQYF

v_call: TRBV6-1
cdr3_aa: CASSEVGGPYEQYF

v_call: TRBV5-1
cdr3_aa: CASTLTGTGGSYEQYF

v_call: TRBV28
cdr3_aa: CASNSASLVGRHEQYF

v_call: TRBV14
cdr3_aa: CASSQVSALSGNTIYF

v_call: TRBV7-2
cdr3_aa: CASSLDGGNYEQYF

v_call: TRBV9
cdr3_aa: CASSGTGRTGELFF

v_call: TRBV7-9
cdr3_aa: CASSPRGGRETQYF

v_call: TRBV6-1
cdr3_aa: CASSDRSRTRYEQYF

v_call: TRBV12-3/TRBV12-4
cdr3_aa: CASSLRDEQYF

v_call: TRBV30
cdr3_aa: CAWSVRDRGRGNTIYF

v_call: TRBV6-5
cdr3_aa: CASKLQGAREQYF

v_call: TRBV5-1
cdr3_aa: CASSLQGAGELFF

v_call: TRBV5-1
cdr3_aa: CASSLEGTGELFF

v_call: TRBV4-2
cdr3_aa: CASSQGQGANQPQHF

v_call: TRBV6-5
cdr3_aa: CASSRDRAHEQYF

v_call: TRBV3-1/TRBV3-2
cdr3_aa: CASSQATLGINTEAFF

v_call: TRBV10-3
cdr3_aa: CAITWGPEEKLFF

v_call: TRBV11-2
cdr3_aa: CASSSQGDHPDTIYF

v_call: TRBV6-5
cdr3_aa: CASRTGSNQPQHF

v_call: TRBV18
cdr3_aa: CASSPRGVDEKLFF

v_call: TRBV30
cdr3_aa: CAWSGIRGSSYNEQFF

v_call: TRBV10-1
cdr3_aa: CASGTSTDTQYF

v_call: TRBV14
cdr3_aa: CASSHGRVEQYF

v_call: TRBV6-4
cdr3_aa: CASTPEGGSYGYTF

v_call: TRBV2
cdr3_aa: CASSADIISGNTIYF

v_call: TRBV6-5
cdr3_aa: CASRPVRVMNTEAFF

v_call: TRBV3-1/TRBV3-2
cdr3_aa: CASSRAGNTIYF

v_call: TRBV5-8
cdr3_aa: CASSLSPSQETQYF

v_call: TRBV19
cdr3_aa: CASSIPGRNLNTEAFF

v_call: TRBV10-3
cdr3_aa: CAISESGGRRQARGYTF

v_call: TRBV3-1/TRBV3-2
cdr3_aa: CASSQTEGRYEQYF

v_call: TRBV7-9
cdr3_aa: CASSQTVSYGYTF

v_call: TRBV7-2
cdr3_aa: CASSLALASNTGELFF

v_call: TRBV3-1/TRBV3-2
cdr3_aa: CASRSMDTEAFF